These 32 T cell receptor beta chains were all obtained from the same sample, sequenced in a study of vaccination effects on CD4 cells after COVID-19. In the ViraFEST assay, antigen-specific CD4+ clonotypes were identified by expansion after peptide-pool stimulation. It was after approximately 11 days of culture that CD4+ T cells were isolated. The method was immunoSEQ multiplex PCR; TCRdb's version includes in-frame clones alone and lacks a portion of them. Among 15,000 or so clones listed, 76% were seen once. What these receptors recognize is not known. The sample consisted of CD4+ T cells from PBMCs cultured with HCoV-229E spike peptides, taken before COVID-19 vaccination. The receptors were gathered from a human donor who received a COVID-19 vaccine.

The J gene is TRBJ2-1, the V gene TRBV15, with D maybe TRBD2 (6 bases). V shed 0 bases and J shed 6 bases, with 9 bases lying between them. The length of the CDR3 is 14 residues. Germline CDR1 reads LNHNV; CDR2 reads YYDKDF (reference sequence). This chain's CDR3 is CATSRDGSGNEQFF. CDR3 in DNA: TGTGCCACCAGCAGAGACGGGAGTGGCAATGAGCAGTTCTTC. Drawing the rest from reference TRBV15 and TRBJ2-1, the complete variable domain is DAMVIQNPRYQVTQFGKPVTLSCSQTLNHNVMYWYQQKSSQAPKLLFHYYDKDFNNEADTPDNFQSRRPNTSFCFLDIRSPGLGDTAMYLCATSRDGSGNEQFFGPGTRLTVL.

CDR3 DNA sequence: TGCGCCAGCAGCTTGGGGGCGGGAGGGCCGCATGAGCAGTTCTTC. This gives the protein CASSLGAGGPHEQFF. The V gene is TRBV5-1, the J gene TRBJ2-1; 9 bases are shared with TRBD2. Germline CDR1 and CDR2: SGHRS and YFSETQ. Losses at the gene ends were 0 bases for V and 8 bases for J; bases not matched to a gene: 6. There are 15 residues in the CDR3.

This chain uses TRBV12-5 with TRBJ1-1, with unresolved D. This CDR3 has 15 amino acids. The V gene lost 3 bases and the J gene lost 1 base, with 12 bases spanning the gap. The germline V gene has CDR1 LGHNT and CDR2 FRNRAP. The CDR3: CASGFRGIENTEAFF. CDR3 nucleotide sequence: TGTGCTAGTGGTTTCCGGGGAATTGAGAACACTGAAGCTTTCTTT.

J is TRBJ1-4 and V is TRBV2, with D unresolved. The CDR3 length is 14 residues. Looked up from germline, CDR1 is SNHLY and CDR2 is FYNNEI. The V end lost 6 bases, the J end lost 3 bases, and 11 bases lay between the germline ends. CDR3 protein: CASRSDRPNEKLFF. CDR3 bases: TGTGCCAGCAGATCAGACCGCCCTAATGAAAAACTGTTTTTT.

The chain has TRBV3-1 (or the pseudogene TRBV3-2) and TRBJ2-5; possibly TRBD1 for D (6 bases). Trimming shortened V by 1 base and J by 7 bases, and 19 bases separated the two germline ends. The CDR3 consists of 16 residues. Germline-derived CDR1 and CDR2 are LGHDT and YNNKEL (reference sequence). CDR3 DNA sequence: TGTGCCAGCAGCCAAGTCTCCCACAGGGCCATGGGGACCCAGTACTTC. Translation gives CASSQVSHRAMGTQYF.

V gene TRBV30 combines with J gene TRBJ2-3; D is perhaps TRBD1 or TRBD2 (5 bases each). Per the germline V gene, CDR1 is GTSNPN and CDR2 is SVGIG (reference sequence). This CDR3 spans 14 amino acids. V was clipped by 5 bases and J by 1 base, with 13 bases between them. The CDR3 region is CAWVTGTGTDTQYF. The CDR3 region has the DNA TGTGCCTGGGTCACCGGGACCGGCACAGATACGCAGTATTTT.

V is TRBV11-3 and J is TRBJ2-3; D remains ambiguous. The CDR3 is 12 residues long. CDR1 and CDR2 from the germline V gene are SGHNT and YENEEA. Trimming removed 5 bases at V and 5 bases at J, with 8 bases between. CDR3 in amino acids: CASSRGEDTQYF. The CDR3 coding sequence is TGTGCCAGCAGCCGAGGAGAAGATACGCAGTATTTT.

The sample holds one count of this clone. The J gene is TRBJ2-5, the V gene TRBV10-1; 9 bases are shared with TRBD2. This CDR3 has 15 residues. The trim removed 2 bases at V and 4 bases at J, leaving 5 bases unmatched. The germline V gene has CDR1 WNHNN and CDR2 SYGVQD (reference sequence). The CDR3 sequence is CASSEGGRAGETQYF. The CDR3 bases are TGCGCCAGCAGTGAGGGCGGGAGGGCCGGAGAGACCCAGTACTTC.

The CDR3 nucleotides read TGTGCCAGTAGTATGAGGACAGGGTCCGAGCAGTACTTC. Encoded protein: CASSMRTGSEQYF. This chain connects TRBV19 to TRBJ2-7; 8 bases fit TRBD1. V lost 3 bases and J lost 6; bases outside the gene matches: 4. The CDR3 is 13 residues long. Germline values: CDR1 LNHDA, CDR2 SQIVND (reference sequence). The variable domain in full, completed from reference TRBV19 and TRBJ2-7, reads DGGITQSPKYLFRKEGQNVTLSCEQNLNHDAMYWYRQDPGQGLRLIYYSQIVNDFQKGDIAEGYSVSREKKESFPLTVTSAQKNPTAFYLCASSMRTGSEQYFGPGTRLTVT.

The J gene is TRBJ2-1, the V gene TRBV7-9; tentatively, D is TRBD1 (5 bases). V lost 2 bases and J lost 0, with 20 bases in between. Germline loops: CDR1 SEHNR, CDR2 FQNEAQ (reference sequence). The CDR3 covers 19 residues. The chain's CDR3 is CASSLFGSDTASSYNEQFF. As DNA, the CDR3 is TGTGCCAGCAGCTTATTCGGTTCGGACACCGCTTCCTCCTACAATGAGCAGTTCTTC.

This clone was seen only once. The V call is TRBV3-1 (or the pseudogene TRBV3-2), the J call TRBJ1-1; a weak D match, TRBD1 (5 bases). The CDR3 extends over 12 amino acids. The V end was cut by 3 bases, the J end by 7 bases, with 9 bases between. Germline V gives CDR1 LGHDT, CDR2 YNNKEL (reference sequence). The CDR3 DNA sequence: TGTGCCAGCAGCCACCCCCAGGGTGAAGCTTTCTTT. Translation: CASSHPQGEAFF.

Within the sample, this clone is medium-sized. The rearrangement uses TRBV14 and TRBJ1-1; 7 bases are a match to TRBD1. The CDR3 is made up of 14 amino acids. Trimming removed 4 bases from V and 8 bases from J; junction bases left unmatched: 10. CDR1 SGHDN and CDR2 FVKESK come from the germline V gene. DNA of the CDR3: TGTGCCAGCAGCCGAACTAATGACAGGGTCGAAGCTTTCTTT. As protein: CASSRTNDRVEAFF.

This clone appeared once. The chain employs TRBV5-1 and TRBJ1-5; weak D call: TRBD1 (5 bases). The CDR3 extends over 15 amino acids. V gave up 0 bases and J gave up 4 bases, with 11 bases separating them. Germline V lookup: CDR1 SGHRS, CDR2 YFSETQ. CDR3 residues: CASSLDGTVNQPQHF. In DNA form, the CDR3 reads TGCGCCAGCAGCTTGGATGGGACGGTGAATCAGCCCCAGCATTTT. Together with reference TRBV5-1 and TRBJ1-5, the CDR3 gives the full variable domain: KAGVTQTPRYLIKTRGQQVTLSCSPISGHRSVSWYQQTPGQGLQFLFEYFSETQRNKGNFPGRFSGRQFSNSRSEMNVSTLELGDSALYLCASSLDGTVNQPQHFGDGTRLSIL.

The genes are TRBV5-4 and TRBJ2-7; 7 bases map to TRBD1. The CDR3 consists of 14 residues. The junction had 11 bases not matched to a gene; V was cut back by 4 bases and J by 7 bases. Germline lookup yields CDR1 SGHNT and CDR2 YYREEE (reference sequence). The CDR3 DNA sequence: TGTGCCAGCAGCCCAGACAGGGAAAGAGGGGAGCAGTACTTC. Translated: CASSPDRERGEQYF.

This chain connects TRBV12-3 or TRBV12-4 to TRBJ2-7, with D perhaps matching TRBD1 (6 bases). CDR3 size: 13 residues. Trimming stripped 1 base from V and 5 bases from J, with 9 bases between. DNA for the CDR3: TGTGCCAGCAGTTTAGACAGGGCACACGAGCAGTACTTC. Residues: CASSLDRAHEQYF.

This sequence joins TRBV4-2 and TRBJ2-7; possibly TRBD1 or TRBD2 for D (7 bases each). V lost 1 base and J 1 base, leaving 17 bases between the germline ends. Germline V lookup: CDR1 LGHNA, CDR2 YNFKEQ. This CDR3 is 17 amino acids long. This CDR3 reads CASSQGPQGRGSYEQYF. The CDR3 DNA reads as TGTGCCAGCAGCCAAGGGCCACAGGGGAGGGGGTCCTACGAGCAGTACTTC.

This clone was recorded once. The rearrangement joins TRBV10-3 to TRBJ1-6; D call uncertain. In germline, CDR1 is ENHRY, CDR2 SYGVKD. The CDR3 spans 15 residues. V dropped 0 bases and J dropped 10 bases, with 13 bases sitting between them. Here the CDR3 DNA reads TGTGCCATCAGTGAGTCTGGGAGGGAAGGCTCACCCCTCCACTTT. Translation: CAISESGREGSPLHF.

The rearrangement joins TRBV2 to TRBJ1-1; 7 bases line up with TRBD1. The germline gives CDR1 SNHLY, CDR2 FYNNEI. This CDR3 region has 14 residues. The J segment lost 1 base and the V segment lost 6 bases, leaving 5 bases of the junction unmatched. The CDR3 protein is CASSRRTGNTEAFF. DNA of the CDR3: TGTGCCAGCAGCCGTCGGACAGGGAACACTGAAGCTTTCTTT.

The genes are TRBV6-5 and TRBJ2-7; D possibly corresponds to TRBD1 (5 bases). Germline V CDR1 and CDR2: MNHEY, SVGAGI. V gave up 7 bases and J gave up 5 bases, with 18 bases separating them. This CDR3 comprises 14 residues. Written as DNA, the CDR3 is TGTGCCAGCAACCTCCGGCAGGGATTCCACGAGCAGTACTTC. Amino acid sequence: CASNLRQGFHEQYF.

There are a few counts of this clone. The chain uses TRBV6-1 and TRBJ2-2; 7 nucleotides agree with TRBD1. This CDR3 spans 16 amino acids. Trimming cost V 4 bases and J 4 bases; bases outside gene matches: 9. Germline V CDR1 and CDR2: MNHNS, SASEGT. The CDR3 spells CASSGGTVPGTGELFF. The CDR3 DNA reads as TGTGCCAGCAGTGGGGGGACAGTCCCCGGCACCGGGGAGCTGTTTTTT.

The chain recombines TRBV28 with TRBJ1-2, with TRBD1 identical over 9 bases. V lost 5 bases and J lost 8; bases outside the gene matches: 9. The V gene's germline CDR1 is MDHEN and CDR2 SYDVKM. The CDR3 runs 14 residues. In nucleotides, the CDR3 is TGTGCCAGCAGTCCTCGGGGACAGGGAAAGGGCTACACCTTC. Residues: CASSPRGQGKGYTF.

The chain links TRBV6-5 to TRBJ2-3; D is undetermined. CDR1 is MNHEY, CDR2 SVGAGI, per germline. The CDR3 extends over 14 amino acids. Trimming removed 7 bases at V and 1 base at J, with 12 bases between. CDR3 DNA: TGTGCCAGCACCACAAGGACCGGCACAGATACGCAGTATTTT. Protein: CASTTRTGTDTQYF.

This clone was seen a few times. The chain couples TRBV5-1 to TRBJ2-7; tentative D call: TRBD1 (6 bases). CDR1 and CDR2 from the germline V gene are SGHRS and YFSETQ. V was cut by 3 bases and J by 1 base, with 11 bases left in between. The CDR3 length is 14 residues. CDR3 nucleotide sequence: TGCGCCAGCAGCTCGACAGGCCATTCCTACGAGCAGTACTTC. Its translation: CASSSTGHSYEQYF.

This clone was picked up a small number of times. The V and J genes are TRBV12-3 or TRBV12-4 and TRBJ2-7; no firm D call. V was clipped by 3 bases and J by 7 bases, with 7 bases between them. The CDR3 has 11 amino acids. As DNA, the CDR3 is TGTGCCAGCAGTTTTGGTTGGGAGCAGTACTTC. Translated: CASSFGWEQYF.

The rearrangement uses TRBV7-9 and TRBJ1-1; possible D gene TRBD1, 6 bases. Per the germline V gene, CDR1 is SEHNR and CDR2 is FQNEAQ (reference sequence). V was shortened by 7 bases and J by 1 base, with 13 bases between the two germline ends. The CDR3 loop spans 14 amino acids. The CDR3 DNA reads TGTGCCAGCAACAGGGACACAAAGAACACTGAAGCTTTCTTT. It translates to CASNRDTKNTEAFF.

The chain has TRBV2 and TRBJ2-5, with TRBD2 matching over 10 bases. V lost 6 bases to trimming and J lost 3 bases; unmatched junction nucleotides: 7. The CDR3 consists of 15 residues. Germline V gene lookup returns CDR1 SNHLY and CDR2 FYNNEI. CDR3 amino acids: CASREQTSGEETQYF. For the CDR3, the DNA is TGTGCCAGCAGGGAACAAACTAGCGGGGAAGAGACCCAGTACTTC.

V gene TRBV19 combines with J gene TRBJ2-2; 10 bases are shared with TRBD1. The CDR3 sequence is 14 residues long. V shed 4 bases, J shed 5 bases, and the junction held 1 base outside the gene matches. Germline-derived CDR1 and CDR2 are LNHDA and SQIVND (reference sequence). CDR3 sequence: CASSKGQGTGELFF. CDR3 nucleotides: TGTGCCAGTAGTAAGGGACAGGGGACCGGGGAGCTGTTTTTT.

This rearrangement joins TRBV19 to TRBJ2-1; D might be TRBD2 (5 bases). Germline CDR1 LNHDA, CDR2 SQIVND (reference sequence). With 5 bases removed from V and 0 bases from J, the gap between germline ends came to 11 bases. The CDR3 length is 15 residues. The CDR3 nucleotides read TGTGCCAGTAGTCTCGGACGGGGCTCCTACAATGAGCAGTTCTTC. Residues: CASSLGRGSYNEQFF. The full variable domain, its missing parts supplied by reference TRBV19 and TRBJ2-1, is DGGITQSPKYLFRKEGQNVTLSCEQNLNHDAMYWYRQDPGQGLRLIYYSQIVNDFQKGDIAEGYSVSREKKESFPLTVTSAQKNPTAFYLCASSLGRGSYNEQFFGPGTRLTVL.

The chain employs TRBV5-4 and TRBJ2-1; 8 nucleotides line up with TRBD2. The CDR3 runs to 14 residues. Germline V gene sequence: CDR1 SGHNT, CDR2 YYREEE (reference sequence). The J segment lost 7 bases and the V segment lost 4 bases, leaving 7 bases of the junction unmatched. The DNA for the CDR3 is TGTGCCAGCAGCCTTCCGGGACTAGGGAATGAGCAGTTCTTC. It is translated as CASSLPGLGNEQFF. Together with reference TRBV5-4 and TRBJ2-1, the CDR3 gives the full variable domain: ETGVTQSPTHLIKTRGQQVTLRCSSQSGHNTVSWYQQALGQGPQFIFQYYREEENGRGNFPPRFSGLQFPNYSSELNVNALELDDSALYLCASSLPGLGNEQFFGPGTRLTVL.

The V and J genes are TRBV27 and TRBJ1-1; no reliable D call. CDR1 MNHEY and CDR2 SMNVEV come from the germline V gene (reference sequence). The CDR3 extends over 15 amino acids. V was clipped by 6 bases and J by 4 bases, with 18 bases between them. The DNA of the CDR3 is TGTGCCAGCAGGGACCTCCGGGTAGGGTCCACTGAAGCTTTCTTT. Translated: CASRDLRVGSTEAFF.

V and J are TRBV30 and TRBJ2-3, with 7 bases lining up with TRBD2. With V trimmed by 0 bases and J by 5 bases, 5 bases remained unmatched. The CDR3 has 14 residues. The germline V gene encodes CDR1 GTSNPN and CDR2 SVGIG (reference sequence). Here the CDR3 reads CAWSVLRGGDTQYF. CDR3 nucleotide sequence: TGTGCCTGGAGTGTACTGCGCGGGGGAGATACGCAGTATTTT.

V gene TRBV7-9 combines with J gene TRBJ1-1; 9 nucleotides agree with TRBD1. The J segment lost 3 bases and the V segment lost 5 bases, leaving 10 bases of the junction unmatched. Looked up from germline, CDR1 is SEHNR and CDR2 is FQNEAQ (reference sequence). This CDR3 comprises 16 residues. Here the CDR3 DNA reads TGTGCCAGCAGCAAAATTACGGGACAGGGTCACACTGAAGCTTTCTTT. It specifies CASSKITGQGHTEAFF.